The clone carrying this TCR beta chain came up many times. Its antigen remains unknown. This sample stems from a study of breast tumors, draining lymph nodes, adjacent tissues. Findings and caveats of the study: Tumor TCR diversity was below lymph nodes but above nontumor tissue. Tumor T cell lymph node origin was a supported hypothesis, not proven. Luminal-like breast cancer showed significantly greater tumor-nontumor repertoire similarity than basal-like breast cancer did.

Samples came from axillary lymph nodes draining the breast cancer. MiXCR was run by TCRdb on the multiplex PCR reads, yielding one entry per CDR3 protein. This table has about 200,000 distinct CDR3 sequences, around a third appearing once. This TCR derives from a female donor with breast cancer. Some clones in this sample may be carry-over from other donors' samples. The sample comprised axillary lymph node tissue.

CDR3 nucleotides: TGCGCCAGCAGCCCGGGACCCCGTCTAGGCTACACCTTC. It encodes CASSPGPRLGYTF. The chain carries TRBV5-1 and TRBJ1-2; D is possibly TRBD1 (5 bases). CDR1 SGHRS and CDR2 YFSETQ come from the germline V gene. This CDR3 region has 13 residues. V lost 4 bases to trimming and J lost 8 bases, with 15 bases between them.